This TCR beta chain was recorded in a study of CD8 T cells in Susac syndrome. Treatment-naive patients with stable or active relapsing-remitting disease served as multiple sclerosis controls. The CD8+ and CD4+ T cells were isolated magnetically using a negative isolation approach, whereas the TEMRA cells were enriched by FACS. The RNA, roughly 0.5 to 1 ug, was put through reverse transcription using random hexamers. An immunoSEQ multiplex PCR generated amplified TCR beta CDR3 products spanning 54 Vbeta and 13 Jbeta. Using its own MiXCR run on the immunoSEQ multiplex PCR reads, TCRdb lists one record per CDR3 protein. Here the sample spans about 300,000 distinct CDR3 sequences, about 90% being singletons. This TCR came from a human donor with multiple sclerosis. Sequences were obtained from CD4+ T cells from PBMCs.

The CDR3: CASSLRGGSVYGYTF. The CDR3 coding sequence is TGTGCCAGCAGTTTACGAGGGGGGAGTGTCTATGGCTACACCTTC. The chain links TRBV12-3 or TRBV12-4 to TRBJ1-2; D possibly corresponds to TRBD1 (6 bases). V was shortened by 2 bases and J by 4 bases, with 14 bases between the two germline ends. The CDR3 is 15 amino acids.